This T cell receptor beta chain comes out of a study of cytomegalovirus exposure and HLA in healthy donors. Both 60 Vbeta primers and 13 Jbeta primers went into the PCR. The data were produced by immunoSEQ multiplex PCR, yet TCRdb's version contains in-frame clones alone and is incomplete. The sample lists fewer than 300,000 clones; about four fifths were seen once. The V gene's germline CDR1 is GTSNPN and CDR2 SVGIG (reference sequence). The J segment lost 0 bases and the V segment lost 5 bases, leaving 7 bases of the junction unmatched. The CDR3 spans 15 residues. The table lists this clone with a few counts. What it binds is not known. Findings and limits, study-wide: Researchers left out some V segments, among them TRBV6-2 and TRBV6-3, as indistinguishable. Cytomegalovirus association was listed for approximately 150 TCR beta chains. When a later analysis was performed, an Asian-associated ancestry cluster reportedly had fewer N-insertions than the roughly 630-donor mean.

Sequenced material: PBMCs. The chain links TRBV30 to TRBJ2-1, with 7 bases aligning to TRBD2. The TCR comes from a girl between 2 and 10 years old in good health and CMV-seronegative. The CDR3 reads CAWCTGGSSYNEQFF. The CDR3 nucleotides read TGTGCCTGGTGCACCGGCGGGAGCTCCTACAATGAGCAGTTCTTC.